The source of this T cell receptor beta chain is a study of shared clonotypes between healthy human individuals. The repertoire was sequenced with immunoSEQ multiplex PCR; TCRdb's copy has only in-frame clones and lacks some. The sample consists of hundreds of thousands of clones, about 95% of them appearing once. Sequences were obtained from naive CD4+ T cells sorted from blood. Subset: CD45RA+ positively selected. This TCR derives from a woman aged 30 to 39 in good health.

CDR3 in DNA: TGTGCCAGTAGTGCCGGGACCGAGACAGATACGCAGTATTTT. Protein: CASSAGTETDTQYF. This sequence joins TRBV19 and TRBJ2-3; D may correspond to TRBD1 or TRBD2 (5 bases each). Per the germline V gene, CDR1 is LNHDA and CDR2 is SQIVND (reference sequence). This CDR3 is built from 14 residues. V was clipped by 5 bases and J by 3 bases, with 12 bases between them.